Here is one TCR beta chain with its context. The target antigen is unknown. The sample is drawn from a study of blood T cell dynamics during melanoma immunotherapy. The study, taken as a whole, reports: Immune-effector CD8+ cells best matched cell-free DNA CDR3 sequences and were most clonal. Clones driving repertoire changes may be melanoma-specific or general immune activation.

As for time point: pre-treatment baseline. All DNA from each sorted CD8+ subset was loaded. This table comes from immunoSEQ multiplex PCR, and its TCRdb copy is limited to in-frame clones, with some not included. Among several thousand clones listed, about 90% were seen once. This material consisted of effector memory CD8+ T cells from blood, taken from a patient treated with checkpoint blockade. This TCR derives from a human donor with melanoma.

CDR3 residues: CASSPSGREQYF. The DNA for the CDR3 is TGTGCCAGCAGTCCCTCCGGTCGCGAGCAGTACTTC. This chain links TRBV27 with TRBJ2-7; no clear D. Germline V gene lookup returns CDR1 MNHEY and CDR2 SMNVEV (reference sequence). This CDR3 spans 12 amino acids. V was cut by 5 bases and J by 6 bases, with 11 bases left in between.